The text below deals with one T cell receptor beta chain. These data come from a study of blood T cell repertoires in COVID-19. Looking at the study overall: There were acute and convalescent COVID-19 samples, and they came from the United States, Italy and Spain.

Profiling relied on immunoSEQ multiplex PCR, and the TCRdb table lists in-frame clones only, not all of them. The sample lists roughly 25,000 clones; 92% were seen once. CDR1 and CDR2 from the germline V gene are SGHNT and YYREEE (reference sequence). J gave up 7 bases and V 1 base, and 4 bases lay outside the gene matches. The CDR3 is 13 residues long. This receptor was obtained from a human donor in a cohort sampled during active COVID-19. Sequenced sample: peripheral blood. The V and J genes are TRBV5-4 and TRBJ1-2, with TRBD1 matching 7 bases. The CDR3 region is CASSLQGGSGYTF. The CDR3 DNA is TGTGCCAGCAGCTTGCAGGGGGGTAGTGGCTACACCTTC. Together with reference TRBV5-4 and TRBJ1-2, the CDR3 gives the full variable domain: ETGVTQSPTHLIKTRGQQVTLRCSSQSGHNTVSWYQQALGQGPQFIFQYYREEENGRGNFPPRFSGLQFPNYSSELNVNALELDDSALYLCASSLQGGSGYTFGSGTRLTVV.